The 2 T cell receptor beta chains given below trace back to one sample, sequenced in a study of monozygotic twins with inflammatory bowel disease. TCRdb reprocessed the 5' RACE reads, keeping one entry per CDR3 protein, no DNA. This repertoire includes roughly 100,000 distinct CDR3 sequences. The sample comprised blood. The receptors here all came from a human donor with ulcerative colitis or Crohn's disease, or a healthy co-twin of an affected twin (not recorded which).

The V and J genes are TRBV5-1 and TRBJ2-7; TCRdb outputs TRBD1, but without DNA this stays unchecked. Germline lookup yields CDR1 SGHRS and CDR2 YFSETQ. The CDR3 spans 15 residues. The chain's CDR3 is CASSTRTGGLDEQYF.

The V call is TRBV7-8, the J call TRBJ2-1; TCRdb's D call, TRBD2, is unchecked because there is no DNA. Germline V CDR1 and CDR2: SGHVS, FQNEAQ. The CDR3 runs to 17 residues. Here the CDR3 reads CASSPRASGTFGNEQFF.